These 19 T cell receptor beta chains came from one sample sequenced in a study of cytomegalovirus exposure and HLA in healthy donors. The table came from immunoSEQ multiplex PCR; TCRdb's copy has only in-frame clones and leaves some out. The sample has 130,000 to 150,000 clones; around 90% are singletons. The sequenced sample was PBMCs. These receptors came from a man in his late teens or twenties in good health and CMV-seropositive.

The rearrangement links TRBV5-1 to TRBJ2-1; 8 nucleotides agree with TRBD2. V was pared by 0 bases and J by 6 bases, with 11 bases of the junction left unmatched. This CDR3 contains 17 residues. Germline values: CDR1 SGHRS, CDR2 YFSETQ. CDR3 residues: CASSLEGGLAGSNEQFF. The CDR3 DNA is TGCGCCAGCAGCTTGGAGGGGGGCCTAGCGGGCTCCAATGAGCAGTTCTTC.

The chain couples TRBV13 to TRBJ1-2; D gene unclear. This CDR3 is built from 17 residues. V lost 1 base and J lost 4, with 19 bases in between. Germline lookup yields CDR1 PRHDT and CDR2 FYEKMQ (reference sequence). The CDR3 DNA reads TGTGCCAGCAGCTTAGCGGTCCAGGATCTCACCGTCTATGGCTACACCTTC. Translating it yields CASSLAVQDLTVYGYTF.

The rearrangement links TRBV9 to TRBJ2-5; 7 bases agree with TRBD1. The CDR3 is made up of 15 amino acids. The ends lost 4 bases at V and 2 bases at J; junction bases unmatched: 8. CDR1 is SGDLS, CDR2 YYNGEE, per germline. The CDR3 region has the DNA TGTGCCAGCAGCCCCTCCGGGGACAGACAAGAGACCCAGTACTTC. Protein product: CASSPSGDRQETQYF.

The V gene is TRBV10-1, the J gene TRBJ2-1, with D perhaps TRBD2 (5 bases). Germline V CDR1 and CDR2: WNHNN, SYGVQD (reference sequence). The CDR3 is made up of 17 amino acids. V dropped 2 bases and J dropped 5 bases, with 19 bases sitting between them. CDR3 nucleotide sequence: TGCGCCAGCAGTGAGAAAAGAGGGTCGAACCTAAACAATGAGCAGTTCTTC. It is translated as CASSEKRGSNLNNEQFF.

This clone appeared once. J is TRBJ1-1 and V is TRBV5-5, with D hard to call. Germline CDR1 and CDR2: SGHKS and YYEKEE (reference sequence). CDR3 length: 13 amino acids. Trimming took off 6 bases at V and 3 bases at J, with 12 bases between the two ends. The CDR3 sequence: CASTLTVDTEAFF. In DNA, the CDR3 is TGTGCCAGCACCCTTACGGTGGACACTGAAGCTTTCTTT. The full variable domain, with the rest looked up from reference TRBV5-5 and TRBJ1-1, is DAGVTQSPTHLIKTRGQQVTLRCSPISGHKSVSWYQQVLGQGPQFIFQYYEKEERGRGNFPDRFSARQFPNYSSELNVNALLLGDSALYLCASTLTVDTEAFFGQGTRLTVV.

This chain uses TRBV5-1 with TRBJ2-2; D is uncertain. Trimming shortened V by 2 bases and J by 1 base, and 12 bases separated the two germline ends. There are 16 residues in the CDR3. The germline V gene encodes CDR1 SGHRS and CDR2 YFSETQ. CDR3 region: CASSLRLTVNTGELFF. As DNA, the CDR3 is TGCGCCAGCAGCTTAAGACTCACCGTGAACACCGGGGAGCTGTTTTTT. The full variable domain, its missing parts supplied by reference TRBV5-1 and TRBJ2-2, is KAGVTQTPRYLIKTRGQQVTLSCSPISGHRSVSWYQQTPGQGLQFLFEYFSETQRNKGNFPGRFSGRQFSNSRSEMNVSTLELGDSALYLCASSLRLTVNTGELFFGEGSRLTVL.

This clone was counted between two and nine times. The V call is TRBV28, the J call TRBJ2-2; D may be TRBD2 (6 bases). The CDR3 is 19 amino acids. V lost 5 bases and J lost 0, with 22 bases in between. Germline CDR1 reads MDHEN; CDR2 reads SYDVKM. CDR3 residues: CASSHNRLRRETNTGELFF. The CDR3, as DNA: TGTGCCAGCAGTCATAACCGCCTTAGGAGGGAGACGAACACCGGGGAGCTGTTTTTT.

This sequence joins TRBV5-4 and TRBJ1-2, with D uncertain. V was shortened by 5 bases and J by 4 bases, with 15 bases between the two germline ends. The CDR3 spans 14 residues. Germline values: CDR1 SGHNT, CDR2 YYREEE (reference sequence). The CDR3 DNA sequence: TGTGCCAGCAGACGGGATGCCGCGGGCTATGGCTACACCTTC. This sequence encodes CASRRDAAGYGYTF.

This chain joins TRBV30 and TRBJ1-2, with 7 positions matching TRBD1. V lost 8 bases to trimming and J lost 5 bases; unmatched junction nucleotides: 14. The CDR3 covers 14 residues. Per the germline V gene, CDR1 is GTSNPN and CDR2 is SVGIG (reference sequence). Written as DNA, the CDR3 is TGTGCCCACAACATACTAGCAGGGGGATATGGCTACACCTTC. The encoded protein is CAHNILAGGYGYTF.

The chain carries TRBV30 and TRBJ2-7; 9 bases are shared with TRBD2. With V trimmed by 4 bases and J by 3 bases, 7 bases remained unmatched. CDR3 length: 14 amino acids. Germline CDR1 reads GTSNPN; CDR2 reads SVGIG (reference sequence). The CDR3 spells CAWTSLAGSYEQYF. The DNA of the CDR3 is TGTGCCTGGACCTCTCTAGCGGGGAGCTACGAGCAGTACTTC.

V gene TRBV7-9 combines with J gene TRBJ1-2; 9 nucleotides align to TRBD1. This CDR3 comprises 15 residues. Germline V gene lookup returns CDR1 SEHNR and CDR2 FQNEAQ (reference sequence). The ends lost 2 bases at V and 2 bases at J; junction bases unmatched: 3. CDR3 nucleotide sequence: TGTGCCAGCAGCTTAAGGGACAGGGCGAACTATGGCTACACCTTC. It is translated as CASSLRDRANYGYTF.

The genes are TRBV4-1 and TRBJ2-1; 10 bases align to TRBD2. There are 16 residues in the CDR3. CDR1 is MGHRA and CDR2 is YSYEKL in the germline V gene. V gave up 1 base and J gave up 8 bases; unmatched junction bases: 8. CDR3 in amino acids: CASSQAGAGGYYEQFF. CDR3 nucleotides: TGCGCCAGCAGCCAAGCTGGAGCGGGAGGGTACTATGAGCAGTTCTTC.

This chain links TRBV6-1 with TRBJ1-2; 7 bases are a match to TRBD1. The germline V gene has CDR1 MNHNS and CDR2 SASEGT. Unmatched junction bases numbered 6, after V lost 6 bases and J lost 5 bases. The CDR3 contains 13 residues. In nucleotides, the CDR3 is TGTGCCAGCAGGGAGTCCAGGGGGTATGGCTACACCTTC. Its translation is CASRESRGYGYTF.

This chain's CDR3 is CASSPGGEITPYEQYF. The CDR3 DNA sequence: TGTGCCAGTAGTCCAGGGGGCGAGATTACCCCCTACGAGCAGTACTTC. The rearrangement uses TRBV19 and TRBJ2-7, with 8 positions matching TRBD1. The ends lost 5 bases at V and 2 bases at J; junction bases unmatched: 11. Germline V gene data show CDR1 as LNHDA and CDR2 as SQIVND (reference sequence). The CDR3 is made up of 16 amino acids.

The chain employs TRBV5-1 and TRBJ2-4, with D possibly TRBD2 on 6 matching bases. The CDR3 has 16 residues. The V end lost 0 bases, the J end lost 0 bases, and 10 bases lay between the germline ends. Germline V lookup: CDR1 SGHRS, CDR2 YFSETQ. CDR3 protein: CASSLGDSQAKNIQYF. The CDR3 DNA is TGCGCCAGCAGCTTGGGGGACTCCCAAGCCAAAAACATTCAGTACTTC.

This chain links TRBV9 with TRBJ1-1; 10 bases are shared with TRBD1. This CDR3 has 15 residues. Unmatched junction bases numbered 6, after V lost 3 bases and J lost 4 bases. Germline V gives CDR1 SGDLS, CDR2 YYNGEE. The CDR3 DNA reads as TGTGCCAGCAGCGGGCGACAGGGGGCCGGCACTGAAGCTTTCTTT. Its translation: CASSGRQGAGTEAFF.

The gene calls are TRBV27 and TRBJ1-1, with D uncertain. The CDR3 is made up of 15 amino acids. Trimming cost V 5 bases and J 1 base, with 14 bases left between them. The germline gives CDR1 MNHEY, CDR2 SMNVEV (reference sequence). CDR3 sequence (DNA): TGTGCCAGCAGTCCTGATATCGCAGGGAACACTGAAGCTTTCTTT. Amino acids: CASSPDIAGNTEAFF.

The CDR3 here is CASSGQGYRYEQYF. The DNA of the CDR3 is TGTGCCAGCAGTGGACAGGGGTATAGGTACGAGCAGTACTTC. The chain has TRBV2 and TRBJ2-7; 8 nucleotides match TRBD1. The CDR3 loop spans 14 amino acids. V trimming: 4 bases; J trimming: 4 bases; junction bases outside the gene matches: 6. Germline V lookup: CDR1 SNHLY, CDR2 FYNNEI.

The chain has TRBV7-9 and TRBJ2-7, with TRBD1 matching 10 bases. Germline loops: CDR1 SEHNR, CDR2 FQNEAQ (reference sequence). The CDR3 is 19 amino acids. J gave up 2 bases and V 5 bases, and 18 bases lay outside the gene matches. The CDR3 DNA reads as TGTGCCAGCAGCCCTGTCCCGGGACAGGGGACGCCCAGCCCCTACGAGCAGTACTTC. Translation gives CASSPVPGQGTPSPYEQYF.